The present entry profiles one TCR beta chain with its context. Its antigen is still unknown. MiXCR was run by TCRdb on the 5' RACE reads, yielding one entry per CDR3 protein. The repertoire consists of 20,000 to 30,000 distinct CDR3 sequences, with 10% to 15% occurring once and the leading ten covering roughly 13%. The data were taken from a study of neurological immune-mediated disorders. Study-wide results and caveats: Private repertoires in all groups were suggested by the absence of shared CDR3 amino acid sequences among expanded clones across subjects.

Germline CDR1 and CDR2: SQVTM and ANQGSEA. This CDR3 is built from 14 residues. The material sequenced was PBMCs. The origin of this receptor is a woman aged 55-70 years with HTLV-1-associated myelopathy (HAM/TSP). The chain combines TRBV29-1 with TRBJ2-5; 7 nucleotides align to TRBD2. The CDR3 DNA reads TGCATCTTCGCCGGGACGGGGGGTCAAGAGACCCAGTACTTC. Translating it yields CIFAGTGGQETQYF. The variable domain in full, with the rest retrieved from reference TRBV29-1 and TRBJ2-5, is SAVISQKPSRDICQRGTSLTIQCQVDSQVTMMFWYRQQPGQSLTLIATANQGSEATYESGFVIDKFPISRPNLTFSTLTVSNMSPEDSSIYLCIFAGTGGQETQYFGPGTRLLVL.